This T cell receptor beta chain was recovered during a study of blood T cell repertoires in COVID-19. Sequencing used immunoSEQ multiplex PCR; TCRdb keeps in-frame clones, though not all of them. The sample carries roughly 250,000 clones, roughly 80% recorded once. Specimen: peripheral blood. The receptor was isolated from a woman aged 45-59 years with acute or convalescent COVID-19.

The CDR3 region has the DNA TGTGCCAGCAGCTTCGTGCGGTCAGGGAAGGCTTTCTTT. Encoded protein: CASSFVRSGKAFF. This rearrangement joins TRBV11-1 to TRBJ1-1, with TRBD1 as a possible D gene (5 bases). The CDR3 contains 13 residues. Trimming removed 3 bases from V and 11 bases from J, with 16 bases in between. CDR1 is SGHAT, CDR2 FQDESV, per germline (reference sequence).